This T cell receptor (beta chain) was sequenced in a study of post-analysis software for immune sequencing data. General study points: Those samples that were prepared in the same batch co-clustered strongly by F measure. Controls showed lower frequencies than patients for roughly five TRBV segments, and TRBV5-6, TRBV5-1 and TRBV20-1 were among these.

CDR3 size: 16 residues. Germline loops: CDR1 MNHEY, CDR2 SVGAGI. Trimming removed 2 bases from V and 0 bases from J, with 14 bases in between. Note on this clonotype: The antigen remains unidentified.

Built from TCR beta cDNA, the libraries had unique molecular identifiers in them. TCRdb redid the calling of the PCR reads with MiXCR, one entry per CDR3 protein. Here the sample spans hundreds of thousands of distinct CDR3 sequences, 44% being singletons. The source of this sequence is a girl under 18 with multiple sclerosis. The sample was blood. V gene TRBV6-5 combines with J gene TRBJ2-7; tentatively, D is TRBD2 (5 bases). This chain's CDR3 is CASSYGWRVSSYEQYF. For the CDR3, the DNA is TGTGCCAGCAGTTACGGTTGGCGGGTGAGCTCCTACGAGCAGTACTTC.